This T cell receptor beta chain appears in the sequencing data of a study of T cell responses to AZD1222 COVID-19 vaccine. The assay was immunoSEQ multiplex PCR, and TCRdb's table has in-frame clones only and misses some. The sample contains about 72,000 clones, approximately 90% of which appear only once. Germline V gene sequence: CDR1 SGHVS, CDR2 FNYEAQ. The V gene lost 6 bases and the J gene lost 2 bases, with 16 bases spanning the gap. The CDR3 has 15 residues. This TCR came from an adult who received the AZD1222 COVID-19 vaccine. The material sequenced was peripheral blood, taken 28 days after the second AZD1222 dose. The rearrangement joins TRBV7-6 to TRBJ1-2; D ambiguous. Here the CDR3 reads CASRKEPSINYGYTF. The CDR3 DNA reads as TGTGCCAGCAGGAAGGAACCTTCTATAAACTATGGCTACACCTTC.